Following are 31 T cell receptor beta chains from one sample sequenced in a study of beta chain features in type 1 diabetes. Expressed TCRB transcripts were sequenced because the entire RNA isolate underwent reverse transcription. Some clones are missing from TCRdb's copy, which holds only in-frame ones; the method was immunoSEQ multiplex PCR. Among 350,000 to 400,000 clones listed, about 15% were seen once. The sequencing sample was made of naive CD4+ T cells from blood. The receptors were gathered from a woman aged 18-29 years in good health.

This clone has just a few counts. CDR3 loop: CASSVVPGVGTGELFF. CDR3 nucleotides: TGTGCCAGCAGCGTAGTTCCAGGGGTAGGCACCGGGGAGCTGTTTTTT. The chain couples TRBV9 to TRBJ2-2; a possible D gene is TRBD1 (6 bases). Trimming removed 0 bases at V and 4 bases at J, with 13 bases between. Germline V gene sequence: CDR1 SGDLS, CDR2 YYNGEE. The CDR3 extends over 16 amino acids. The complete variable domain, with remaining parts taken from reference TRBV9 and TRBJ2-2, reads DSGVTQTPKHLITATGQRVTLRCSPRSGDLSVYWYQQSLDQGLQFLIQYYNGEERAKGNILERFSAQQFPDLHSELNLSSLELGDSALYFCASSVVPGVGTGELFFGEGSRLTVL.

This clone was seen a handful of times. The V gene is TRBV18, the J gene TRBJ2-4; D is uncertain. CDR3 length: 15 residues. The germline gives CDR1 KGHSH, CDR2 LQKENI. Between the trimmed V and J ends, which lost 0 bases and 2 bases, there was a span of 8 bases. CDR3 sequence: CASSPPYGTKNIQYF. In DNA form, the CDR3 reads TGTGCCAGCTCACCACCGTACGGTACCAAAAACATTCAGTACTTC.

This chain uses TRBV7-9 with TRBJ2-5; 8 nucleotides align to TRBD1. The CDR3 loop spans 14 amino acids. The V segment lost 5 bases and the J segment 5 bases; nucleotides outside the gene matches: 7. The V gene's germline CDR1 is SEHNR and CDR2 FQNEAQ (reference sequence). This CDR3 reads CASSARTGTETQYF. In DNA form, the CDR3 reads TGTGCCAGCAGCGCCCGGACAGGGACGGAGACCCAGTACTTC.

The V gene is TRBV7-9, the J gene TRBJ2-5; 13 nucleotides match TRBD2. The trim removed 4 bases at V and 1 base at J, leaving 3 bases unmatched. The CDR3 extends over 16 amino acids. Germline CDR1 is SEHNR and CDR2 is FQNEAQ (reference sequence). The CDR3 nucleotides read TGTGCCAGCAGCTCGTGGACTAGCGGGAGCCAAGAGACCCAGTACTTC. It codes for CASSSWTSGSQETQYF.

The chain carries TRBV7-3 and TRBJ2-5; 7 bases agree with TRBD1. J lost 5 bases, V lost 1 base, and 7 bases had no gene match. There are 15 residues in the CDR3. Looked up from germline, CDR1 is SGHTA and CDR2 is FQGTGA. CDR3 sequence (DNA): TGTGCCAGCAGCTTAAGTCACAGGGGAGTTGAGACCCAGTACTTC. As protein: CASSLSHRGVETQYF.

This clone was observed a handful of times. The rearrangement uses TRBV30 and TRBJ1-1; TRBD1 matches 8 bases. The CDR3 is 13 amino acids. Germline V gene sequence: CDR1 GTSNPN, CDR2 SVGIG (reference sequence). The junction had 6 bases not matched to a gene; V was cut back by 5 bases and J by 4 bases. Written as DNA, the CDR3 is TGTGCCTGGGAATTGACAGGGGCCACTGAAGCTTTCTTT. This encodes CAWELTGATEAFF.

This clone was seen only a few times. The DNA for the CDR3 is TGTGCCAGCACCCACGGGGCGGGAGGCCTGGATGAGCAGTTCTTC. Encoded protein: CASTHGAGGLDEQFF. The chain uses TRBV6-1 and TRBJ2-1, with 8 bases that match TRBD2. The CDR3 spans 15 residues. Per germline, CDR1 MNHNS and CDR2 SASEGT. The V and J ends lost 7 bases and 8 bases, in that order; junction bases with no gene match: 13.

The rearrangement uses TRBV7-9 and TRBJ1-2, with D possibly matching TRBD1 (5 bases). The CDR3 sequence is 15 residues long. Trimming shortened V by 3 bases and J by 3 bases, and 14 bases separated the two germline ends. The germline V gene encodes CDR1 SEHNR and CDR2 FQNEAQ (reference sequence). The CDR3 bases are TGTGCCAGCAGCTTGCCCCCCCCCAGGGACTATGGCTACACCTTC. As protein: CASSLPPPRDYGYTF.

This clone was counted between two and nine times. The chain employs TRBV4-2 and TRBJ2-7; a possible D gene is TRBD2 (6 bases). V lost 0 bases, J lost 6 bases, and 15 bases lay in between. This CDR3 contains 15 residues. Germline V lookup: CDR1 LGHNA, CDR2 YNFKEQ. DNA of the CDR3: TGTGCCAGCAGCCAAGAGTACAGGAGGGATGGCGAGCAGTACTTC. Translated: CASSQEYRRDGEQYF.

This clone has only a few counts. This rearrangement joins TRBV6-5 to TRBJ1-5; no definite D call. The ends were cut back, 7 bases at V and 0 bases at J, with 10 bases in the middle. Germline CDR1 is MNHEY and CDR2 is SVGAGI. The CDR3 has 14 amino acids. The CDR3 DNA reads TGTGCCAGCACCCCGACATTTAGCAATCAGCCCCAGCATTTT. Encoded protein: CASTPTFSNQPQHF.

V gene TRBV5-1 combines with J gene TRBJ2-5; no clear D. Trimming took 2 bases from V and 5 from J, leaving 16 bases between them. Germline lookup yields CDR1 SGHRS and CDR2 YFSETQ. There are 15 residues in the CDR3. In DNA form, the CDR3 reads TGCGCCAGCAGCTTACACGACTCAATCCTCGAGACCCAGTACTTC. Translation gives CASSLHDSILETQYF.

The chain has TRBV28 and TRBJ1-2, with 9 bases fitting TRBD1. Germline V gives CDR1 MDHEN, CDR2 SYDVKM. The ends lost 10 bases at V and 4 bases at J; junction bases unmatched: 10. The CDR3 is 14 amino acids. The CDR3 nucleotides read TGTGCCACCTTCGGGACAGGGCATTTCTATGGCTACACCTTC. Residues: CATFGTGHFYGYTF.

This clone was detected a few times. The V call is TRBV9, the J call TRBJ2-6, with D possibly TRBD1 on 6 matching bases. Germline assignment: CDR1 SGDLS and CDR2 YYNGEE. With 4 bases removed from V and 2 bases from J, the gap between germline ends came to 19 bases. The CDR3 length is 18 residues. The CDR3 nucleotides read TGTGCCAGCAGCCCCAGCCCCGGACAGTCTGCTGGGGCCAACGTCCTGACTTTC. Amino acid sequence: CASSPSPGQSAGANVLTF.

This chain connects TRBV5-6 to TRBJ2-6, with 9 bases identical to TRBD1. The CDR3 is 17 amino acids. Germline-derived CDR1 and CDR2 are SGHDT and YYEEEE. J was trimmed by 3 bases and V by 1 base; bases with no gene match: 5. As DNA, the CDR3 is TGTGCCAGCAGCTTGTGGGACAGGGTGATTGGGGCCAACGTCCTGACTTTC. Amino acid sequence: CASSLWDRVIGANVLTF. Full variable domain (outside the CDR3, taken from reference TRBV5-6 and TRBJ2-6): DAGVTQSPTHLIKTRGQQVTLRCSPKSGHDTVSWYQQALGQGPQFIFQYYEEEERQRGNFPDRFSGHQFPNYSSELNVNALLLGDSALYLCASSLWDRVIGANVLTFGAGSRLTVL.

This clone was observed a handful of times. The genes are TRBV30 and TRBJ1-3, with TRBD1 matching over 7 bases. In germline, CDR1 is GTSNPN, CDR2 SVGIG (reference sequence). V lost 3 bases, J lost 3 bases, and 5 bases stayed unmatched. This CDR3 has 14 amino acids. CDR3 sequence: CAWSDWTGGNTIYF. CDR3 bases: TGTGCCTGGAGCGACTGGACAGGTGGAAACACCATATATTTT.

The rearrangement links TRBV7-6 to TRBJ2-6, with 9 bases identical to TRBD1. The V gene end was trimmed by 4 bases and the J gene end by 1 base; junction bases not matched to a gene: 11. Germline V gene lookup returns CDR1 SGHVS and CDR2 FNYEAQ. This CDR3 has 19 residues. Here the CDR3 reads CASSWLPGQGASGANVLTF. CDR3 nucleotides: TGTGCCAGCAGCTGGCTACCGGGACAGGGTGCTTCTGGGGCCAACGTCCTGACTTTC.

This sequence joins TRBV7-2 and TRBJ1-5, with 7 bases that match TRBD1. Germline-derived CDR1 and CDR2 are SGHTA and FQGNSA. J gave up 8 bases and V 6 bases, and 10 bases lay outside the gene matches. The CDR3 extends over 14 amino acids. The CDR3 reads CASSLTGAVEPQHF. The CDR3 coding sequence is TGTGCCAGCAGTTTAACAGGGGCGGTGGAGCCCCAGCATTTT.

Note on this clone: Other DNA sequences in the same sample also yield this CDR3. CDR3 residues: CASSSQGNQPQHF. The CDR3 DNA follows: TGTGCCAGCAGCTCACAGGGAAACCAGCCCCAGCATTTT. The chain links TRBV7-2 to TRBJ1-5; possible D gene TRBD1, 6 bases. The CDR3 consists of 13 residues. Germline CDR1 SGHTA, CDR2 FQGNSA. V lost 4 bases to trimming and J lost 7 bases, with 11 bases between them. The variable domain in full, with the rest retrieved from reference TRBV7-2 and TRBJ1-5, is GAGVSQSPSNKVTEKGKDVELRCDPISGHTALYWYRQSLGQGLEFLIYFQGNSAPDKSGLPSDRFSAERTGGSVSTLTIQRTQQEDSAVYLCASSSQGNQPQHFGDGTRLSIL.

This clone was observed a handful of times. The gene calls are TRBV30 and TRBJ1-4, with 8 bases identical to TRBD1. There are 14 residues in the CDR3. CDR1 and CDR2 from the germline V gene are GTSNPN and SVGIG (reference sequence). Trimming at V came to 3 bases and at J to 11 bases, leaving 11 bases not matched to a gene. CDR3 in DNA: TGTGCCTGGAGCCAGGGGGCGCGAGTGGAGAAACTGTTTTTT. Protein product: CAWSQGARVEKLFF.

The gene calls are TRBV4-2 and TRBJ2-3, with 9 positions matching TRBD2. This CDR3 comprises 15 residues. Looked up from germline, CDR1 is LGHNA and CDR2 is YNFKEQ. With 3 bases clipped from V and 4 bases from J, the junction kept 5 bases outside the gene matches. As DNA, the CDR3 is TGTGCCAGCAGCCAGGCGACTAGCGGAGCAGATACGCAGTATTTT. Translating gives CASSQATSGADTQYF.

The V and J genes are TRBV18 and TRBJ2-1, with D unclear. The germline CDR1 and CDR2 sequences are KGHSH and LQKENI. The V gene lost 4 bases and the J gene lost 4 bases, with 5 bases spanning the gap. The CDR3 consists of 12 residues. The DNA of the CDR3 is TGTGCCAGCTCACTCCAGTACAATGAGCAGTTCTTC. It translates to CASSLQYNEQFF.

The gene calls are TRBV2 and TRBJ2-1; 8 nucleotides match TRBD1. This CDR3 is built from 15 residues. Germline trimming cut 3 bases from V and 14 bases from J; bases unmatched to any gene: 15. Per germline, CDR1 SNHLY and CDR2 FYNNEI. The CDR3 spells CASSDRSGGGLWKFF. The CDR3 DNA reads TGTGCCAGCAGTGACAGGTCAGGGGGCGGTCTATGGAAGTTCTTC.

The chain recombines TRBV27 with TRBJ1-2; 11 bases agree with TRBD1. Germline V lookup: CDR1 MNHEY, CDR2 SMNVEV (reference sequence). J lost 4 bases, V lost 4 bases, and 5 bases had no gene match. This CDR3 spans 15 amino acids. The CDR3, as DNA: TGTGCCAGCAGTTGGACAGGGGGCAGGGGCTATGGCTACACCTTC. Amino acids: CASSWTGGRGYGYTF.

This rearrangement joins TRBV7-2 to TRBJ2-7; 11 bases agree with TRBD1. The CDR3 contains 15 residues. Per germline, CDR1 SGHTA and CDR2 FQGNSA. The ends lost 5 bases at V and 2 bases at J; junction bases unmatched: 5. The CDR3: CASSTPGQGAYEQYF. Here the CDR3 DNA reads TGTGCCAGCAGCACCCCGGGACAGGGGGCCTACGAGCAGTACTTC. Based on the CDR3 plus reference TRBV7-2 and TRBJ2-7, the full variable domain is GAGVSQSPSNKVTEKGKDVELRCDPISGHTALYWYRQSLGQGLEFLIYFQGNSAPDKSGLPSDRFSAERTGGSVSTLTIQRTQQEDSAVYLCASSTPGQGAYEQYFGPGTRLTVT.

The rearrangement uses TRBV30 and TRBJ2-3; 7 bases are a match to TRBD2. V shed 1 base and J 6 bases; nucleotides not matched to a gene: 10. This CDR3 has 15 residues. Germline V gene data show CDR1 as GTSNPN and CDR2 as SVGIG (reference sequence). In DNA form, the CDR3 reads TGTGCCTGGAGTGACCCCCGACTAGCCTCGGATACGCAGTATTTT. Amino acid sequence: CAWSDPRLASDTQYF. The whole variable domain, filled in from reference TRBV30 and TRBJ2-3, reads SQTIHQWPATLVQPVGSPLSLECTVEGTSNPNLYWYRQAAGRGLQLLFYSVGIGQISSEVPQNLSASRPQDRQFILSSKKLLLSDSGFYLCAWSDPRLASDTQYFGPGTRLTVL.

There are a few counts of this clone. The chain has TRBV4-2 and TRBJ1-1; D might be TRBD1 (5 bases). V was clipped by 0 bases and J by 8 bases, with 16 bases between them. Germline V lookup: CDR1 LGHNA, CDR2 YNFKEQ. This CDR3 is built from 15 residues. The CDR3 region has the DNA TGTGCCAGCAGCCAAGATGGTGCCAGGGCCACCGAAGCTTTCTTT. It yields the protein CASSQDGARATEAFF.

This clone was seen more than once but under ten times. The genes are TRBV7-2 and TRBJ2-1; possibly TRBD2 for D (5 bases). The CDR3 runs to 16 residues. V lost 2 bases and J 8 bases, leaving 19 bases between the germline ends. In germline, CDR1 is SGHTA, CDR2 FQGNSA. The CDR3 protein is CASSLPGLVGGDEQFF. DNA of the CDR3: TGTGCCAGCAGCTTACCTGGGTTAGTCGGAGGCGATGAGCAGTTCTTC. The whole variable domain, remainder taken from reference TRBV7-2 and TRBJ2-1, is GAGVSQSPSNKVTEKGKDVELRCDPISGHTALYWYRQSLGQGLEFLIYFQGNSAPDKSGLPSDRFSAERTGGSVSTLTIQRTQQEDSAVYLCASSLPGLVGGDEQFFGPGTRLTVL.

The chain carries TRBV29-1 and TRBJ2-2; TRBD1 agrees at 9 bases. The CDR3 loop spans 16 amino acids. V lost 6 bases to trimming and J lost 4 bases; unmatched junction nucleotides: 12. Germline CDR1 SQVTM, CDR2 ANQGSEA. The CDR3 sequence: CSVNQQGAYGTGELFF. CDR3 sequence (DNA): TGCAGCGTAAACCAACAGGGGGCATACGGCACCGGGGAGCTGTTTTTT.

This clone was counted a few times. This sequence joins TRBV19 and TRBJ2-1; D ambiguous. The germline gives CDR1 LNHDA, CDR2 SQIVND (reference sequence). This CDR3 is 13 amino acids long. Trimming shortened V by 5 bases and J by 9 bases, and 14 bases separated the two germline ends. The CDR3 sequence: CASSPGSVGEQFF. The CDR3 nucleotides are TGTGCCAGTAGTCCAGGTTCGGTAGGTGAGCAGTTCTTC.

The rearrangement joins TRBV29-1 to TRBJ2-7, with a tentative D call TRBD1 (5 bases). Looked up from germline, CDR1 is SQVTM and CDR2 is ANQGSEA. V dropped 4 bases and J dropped 2 bases, with 12 bases sitting between them. The CDR3 sequence is 13 residues long. CDR3 in amino acids: CSVVGRLAYEQYF. For the CDR3, the DNA is TGCAGCGTTGTGGGGCGGTTGGCCTACGAGCAGTACTTC.

The chain combines TRBV9 with TRBJ2-7; D perhaps matches TRBD1 (5 bases). The V and J ends lost 4 bases and 2 bases respectively, with 13 bases between them. The CDR3 has 14 residues. The germline V gene encodes CDR1 SGDLS and CDR2 YYNGEE. The CDR3 loop reads CASSSQQDTYEQYF. As DNA, the CDR3 is TGTGCCAGCAGCTCCCAACAGGATACCTACGAGCAGTACTTC.